This T cell receptor beta chain was obtained from a study of blood T cell repertoires in COVID-19. Across the whole study: Acute and convalescent COVID-19 specimens originated in the United States, Italy and Spain. Sample material is recorded as cDNA or gDNA derived from T cells, B-cell-depleted T cells, or PBMCs.

This clone was counted a few times. As processed by the authors: Reference gene primer amplification gave nucleated cell count estimates. Sequencing used immunoSEQ multiplex PCR; TCRdb keeps in-frame clones, though not all of them. V, J and clone size are those of that table, while D and trimming were read from the DNA. Of 100,000 or so clones detected, more than 75% appear once; the ten largest clones hold about 6.9%. The CDR3 extends over 23 amino acids. The chain has TRBV21-1 and TRBJ1-6; the table's D call TRBD1 went unverified against the DNA. TRBV21-1 is termed a pseudogene. The receptor's source is a young man in a cohort sampled during active COVID-19. Sequenced material: peripheral blood. CDR3 in amino acids: CASSKVPGRRGLVLAVNNSPLHF. DNA of the CDR3: TGTGCCAGCAGCAAAGTCCCAGGGCGAAGGGGTTTGGTGCTCGCGGTTAATAATTCACCCCTCCACTTT.